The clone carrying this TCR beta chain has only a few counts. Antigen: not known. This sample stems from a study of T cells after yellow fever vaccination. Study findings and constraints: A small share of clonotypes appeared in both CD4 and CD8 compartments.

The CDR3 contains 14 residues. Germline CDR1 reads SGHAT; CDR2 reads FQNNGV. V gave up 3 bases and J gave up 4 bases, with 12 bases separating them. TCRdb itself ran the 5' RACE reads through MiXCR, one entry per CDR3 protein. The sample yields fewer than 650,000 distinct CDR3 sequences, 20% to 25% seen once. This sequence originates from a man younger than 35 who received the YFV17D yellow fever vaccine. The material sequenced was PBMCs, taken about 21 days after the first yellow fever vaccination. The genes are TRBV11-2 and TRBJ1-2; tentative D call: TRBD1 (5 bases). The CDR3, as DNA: TGTGCCAGCAGCTTCCTCGCGGGGCCCTATGGCTACACCTTC. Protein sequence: CASSFLAGPYGYTF.